The T cell receptor beta chain under discussion was sequenced for a study of blood T cells in healthy people across ages. Peripheral blood from each donor was collected in a volume of 8 to 10 milliliters. This CDR3 comprises 17 residues. The V gene's germline CDR1 is SGDLS and CDR2 YYNGEE. Trimming took 4 bases from V and 5 from J; bases not matched to a gene: 10. Study-wide results and limits: A roughly linear age-dependent decrease characterized TCR beta diversity per million T cells.

For the second PCR, which ran for 7 to 11 cycles, a sample-barcoded 5' primer and a J-beta primer mix were used. CDR3-containing paired-end reads numbered at least 3 million in each sample. TCRdb reprocessed the 5' RACE reads with MiXCR, giving one entry per CDR3 protein. The sample carries 1.5 million to 2 million distinct CDR3 sequences, 25% to 30% recorded once. A note on this clonotype: Its specificity is not known.

Input material: blood. This sequence was found in a woman aged 30 to 39 in good health. The rearrangement uses TRBV9 and TRBJ2-5; TRBD2 matches at 14 bases. The CDR3 reads CASSPGLAGASKETQYF. The CDR3 bases are TGTGCCAGCAGCCCGGGACTAGCGGGAGCCTCAAAGGAGACCCAGTACTTC.